This TCR beta chain appears in the sequencing data of a study of stem cell transplantation in POMP-related autoinflammatory disease. Study context: Pre-transplant patients had naive-skewed CD4+ T cells and few CD8+ T cells. Through one year post-transplant, neutrophils and platelets were 100% of graft donor origin. The study, taken as a whole, reports: Unique TRB V-J gene pairings were limited in number in patients with PRAID.

The CDR3 loop spans 13 amino acids. Germline loops: CDR1 MNHEY, CDR2 SVGAGI. V was trimmed by 3 bases and J by 0 bases, leaving 5 bases between them. Sequenced by immunoSEQ multiplex PCR; TCRdb stores in-frame clones only, minus some. The sample carries tens of thousands of clones, about nine tenths recorded once. Regarding this clone: The antigen remains undetermined.

The sequences come from CD4+ T cells from PBMCs, collected after stem cell transplantation. V usage is TRBV6-5 and J usage is TRBJ1-1; D is unresolved. The TCR sequence derives from a human patient with POMP-related autoinflammation and immune dysregulation (PRAID). Among the T cells, some may be from the graft donor. The CDR3: CASSYWVNTEAFF. CDR3 DNA: TGTGCCAGCAGTTATTGGGTGAACACTGAAGCTTTCTTT.